Below, 5 T cell receptor beta chains from the same sample are listed, as sequenced in a study of blood T cell repertoires in COVID-19. TCRdb's table, derived via immunoSEQ multiplex PCR, lists solely in-frame clones and lacks some. This sample has 95,000 to 150,000 clones, with 70% to 75% found just once. The sample taken for sequencing was peripheral blood. Receptors were obtained from a man in his sixties with acute or convalescent COVID-19.

This clone was counted a single time. The chain couples TRBV3-1 (or the pseudogene TRBV3-2) to TRBJ2-3; 8 bases are a match to TRBD1. V lost 4 bases, J lost 2 bases, and 5 bases stayed unmatched. Germline values: CDR1 LGHDT, CDR2 YNNKEL (reference sequence). This CDR3 is 15 amino acids long. The CDR3 reads CASSRKTGDTDTQYF. In nucleotides, the CDR3 is TGTGCCAGCAGCCGAAAGACAGGGGACACAGATACGCAGTATTTT.

V gene TRBV7-2 combines with J gene TRBJ1-3; 8 bases map to TRBD1. CDR1 is SGHTA and CDR2 is FQGNSA in the germline V gene. The CDR3 has 14 residues. Losses at the gene ends were 4 bases for V and 4 bases for J; bases not matched to a gene: 3. The CDR3 DNA follows: TGTGCCAGCAGCTCCAGGGGGCAAGGAAACACCATATATTTT. Translating it yields CASSSRGQGNTIYF. Complete variable domain (other parts from reference TRBV7-2 and TRBJ1-3): GAGVSQSPSNKVTEKGKDVELRCDPISGHTALYWYRQSLGQGLEFLIYFQGNSAPDKSGLPSDRFSAERTGGSVSTLTIQRTQQEDSAVYLCASSSRGQGNTIYFGEGSWLTVV.

The rearrangement joins TRBV11-2 to TRBJ1-2, with 10 bases fitting TRBD1. The CDR3 contains 13 residues. V trimming: 6 bases; J trimming: 8 bases; junction bases outside the gene matches: 6. The germline gives CDR1 SGHAT, CDR2 FQNNGV. In DNA, the CDR3 is TGTGCCAGCAGACGACAGGGGGCAGGAGGCTACACCTTC. Translating it yields CASRRQGAGGYTF. The full variable domain, with the rest looked up from reference TRBV11-2 and TRBJ1-2, is EAGVAQSPRYKIIEKRQSVAFWCNPISGHATLYWYQQILGQGPKLLIQFQNNGVVDDSQLPKDRFSAERLKGVDSTLKIQPAKLEDSAVYLCASRRQGAGGYTFGSGTRLTVV.

The chain joins TRBV29-1 to TRBJ2-1; weak D call: TRBD1 (5 bases). Trimming stripped 3 bases from V and 3 bases from J, with 12 bases between. The V gene's germline CDR1 is SQVTM and CDR2 ANQGSEA. The CDR3 has 14 residues. Here the CDR3 DNA reads TGCAGCGTTGATAGGGGATTCAGCTACAATGAGCAGTTCTTC. Protein: CSVDRGFSYNEQFF.

V gene TRBV19 combines with J gene TRBJ1-2; TRBD1 aligns across 8 bases. The V gene end was trimmed by 7 bases and the J gene end by 5 bases; junction bases not matched to a gene: 18. Germline CDR1 and CDR2: LNHDA and SQIVND (reference sequence). This CDR3 is built from 17 residues. This chain's CDR3 is CASTSSRDQGASYGYTF. The CDR3 region has the DNA TGTGCCAGTACTTCCAGCAGAGACCAGGGGGCCAGTTATGGCTACACCTTC.